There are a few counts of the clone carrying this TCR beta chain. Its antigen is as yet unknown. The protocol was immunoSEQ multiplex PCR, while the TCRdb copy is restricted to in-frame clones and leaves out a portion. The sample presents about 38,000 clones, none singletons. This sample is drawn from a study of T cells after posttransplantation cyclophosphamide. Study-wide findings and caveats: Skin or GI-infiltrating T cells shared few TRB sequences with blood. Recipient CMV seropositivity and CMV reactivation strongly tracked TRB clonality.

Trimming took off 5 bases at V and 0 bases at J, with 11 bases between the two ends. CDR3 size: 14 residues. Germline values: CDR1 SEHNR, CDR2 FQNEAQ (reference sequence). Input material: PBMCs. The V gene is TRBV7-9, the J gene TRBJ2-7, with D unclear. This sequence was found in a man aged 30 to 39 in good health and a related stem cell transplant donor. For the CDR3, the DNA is TGTGCCAGCAGCGGGTGGCGGAGCTCCTACGAGCAGTACTTC. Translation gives CASSGWRSSYEQYF.